This T cell receptor (beta chain) came from a study of beta chain features in type 1 diabetes. This clone was observed a few times. Its cognate antigen is unknown. The germline gives CDR1 GTSNPN, CDR2 SVGIG (reference sequence). The trim removed 2 bases at V and 1 base at J, leaving 4 bases unmatched. CDR3 length: 16 amino acids. Broader study findings: There was a moderate but significant shortening of TCRB CDR3s in all four CD4+ subsets of Type 1 diabetes patients.

The authors reverse transcribed all of the isolated RNA, so sequencing captured expressed TCRB transcripts. Libraries were prepared by immunoSEQ multiplex PCR; TCRdb keeps only in-frame clonotypes and omits some of them. The sample includes roughly 280,000 clones, about 24% of them seen just once. The chain uses TRBV30 and TRBJ2-1; 11 nucleotides agree with TRBD2. This TCR was recovered from a woman aged 25 to 39 with type 1 diabetes. The sequenced material came from naive CD4+ T cells from blood. CDR3 sequence reads: CAWSMTSGTSYNEQFF. The CDR3 bases are TGTGCCTGGAGTATGACTAGCGGGACTTCCTACAATGAGCAGTTCTTC.